These T cell receptor beta chains were read from a single sample in a study of cytomegalovirus exposure and HLA in healthy donors. The protocol was immunoSEQ multiplex PCR, while the TCRdb copy is restricted to in-frame clones and leaves out a portion. The sample includes around 150,000 clones, 72% seen only once; the top ten take less than 4.5%. Sequenced sample: PBMCs. All receptors come from a man over 45 in good health and CMV-seropositive. CDR3s include the opening cysteine and the closing phenylalanine or tryptophan. A D gene is named only where the DNA matches it firmly. Where a row states a size, it is once, few, many or the class of an expanded clone; other rows omit it.

v_gene: TRBV5-5
abundance: .
d_gene: .
j_gene: TRBJ2-2
CDR3aa: CASSRLGAATGELFF
CDR3nt: TGTGCCAGCAGTCGGCTGGGGGCGGCCACCGGGGAGCTGTTTTTT

v_gene: TRBV7-2
abundance: .
d_gene: .
j_gene: TRBJ1-2
CDR3aa: CASSENGHLYYGYTF
CDR3nt: TGTGCCAGCAGCGAAAATGGACACCTGTACTATGGCTACACCTTC

v_gene: TRBV6-1
abundance: .
d_gene: TRBD1
j_gene: TRBJ2-2
CDR3aa: CASSVHRGRGLGGELFF
CDR3nt: TGTGCCAGCAGTGTTCACAGGGGGCGCGGGCTCGGCGGGGAGCTGTTTTTT

v_gene: TRBV6-6
abundance: .
d_gene: .
j_gene: TRBJ2-1
CDR3aa: CASSRQAGAYNEQFF
CDR3nt: TGTGCCAGCAGTCGACAAGCGGGCGCGTACAATGAGCAGTTCTTC

v_gene: TRBV5-1
abundance: .
d_gene: TRBD2
j_gene: TRBJ2-1
CDR3aa: CASSLGALAGGDEQFF
CDR3nt: TGCGCCAGCAGCTTGGGGGCACTAGCGGGGGGGGATGAGCAGTTCTTC

v_gene: TRBV2
abundance: .
d_gene: TRBD1
j_gene: TRBJ1-1
CDR3aa: CASVRQGFTEAFF
CDR3nt: TGTGCCAGCGTCAGACAGGGTTTTACTGAAGCTTTCTTT

v_gene: TRBV6-6
abundance: once
d_gene: .
j_gene: TRBJ1-6
CDR3aa: CASSYNDLMGAPLHF
CDR3nt: TGTGCCAGCAGTTACAACGACCTAATGGGAGCACCCCTCCACTTT

v_gene: TRBV5-4
abundance: .
d_gene: TRBD2
j_gene: TRBJ2-3
CDR3aa: CASSLFSTSGKDTQYF
CDR3nt: TGTGCCAGCAGCTTGTTTAGTACTAGCGGGAAGGATACGCAGTATTTT

v_gene: TRBV7-9
abundance: .
d_gene: TRBD1
j_gene: TRBJ2-5
CDR3aa: CASSLTQGRETQYF
CDR3nt: TGTGCCAGCAGCTTAACACAGGGGAGAGAGACCCAGTACTTC

v_gene: TRBV21-1
abundance: .
d_gene: .
j_gene: TRBJ1-2
CDR3aa: CASNLRQGPGYGYTF
CDR3nt: TGTGCCAGCAACCTTCGACAGGGGCCGGGGTATGGCTACACCTTC

v_gene: TRBV5-5
abundance: .
d_gene: .
j_gene: TRBJ2-7
CDR3aa: CASISTPESTYEQYF
CDR3nt: TGTGCCAGCATCTCAACCCCCGAGTCCACTTACGAGCAGTACTTC

v_gene: TRBV7-2
abundance: .
d_gene: TRBD1
j_gene: TRBJ1-2
CDR3aa: CASSVTGDYGYTF
CDR3nt: TGTGCCAGCAGCGTGACAGGGGACTATGGCTACACCTTC

v_gene: TRBV2
abundance: .
d_gene: .
j_gene: TRBJ1-4
CDR3aa: CASSRLTTNEKLFF
CDR3nt: TGTGCCAGCAGCCGACTTACAACTAATGAAAAACTGTTTTTT

v_gene: TRBV10-3
abundance: .
d_gene: .
j_gene: TRBJ2-3
CDR3aa: CAISGQADTQYF
CDR3nt: TGTGCCATCAGTGGGCAGGCAGATACGCAGTATTTT

v_gene: TRBV7-6
abundance: .
d_gene: .
j_gene: TRBJ1-4
CDR3aa: CASSLRQATFNEKLFF
CDR3nt: TGTGCCAGCAGCCTGAGACAGGCAACTTTTAATGAAAAACTGTTTTTT

v_gene: TRBV7-9
abundance: .
d_gene: TRBD1
j_gene: TRBJ2-7
CDR3aa: CASGTGGSYEQYF
CDR3nt: TGTGCCAGCGGGACAGGGGGTTCCTACGAGCAGTACTTC

v_gene: TRBV2
abundance: .
d_gene: TRBD1
j_gene: TRBJ1-5
CDR3aa: CASSGQGANQPQHF
CDR3nt: TGTGCCAGCAGTGGGCAGGGGGCGAATCAGCCCCAGCATTTT

v_gene: TRBV18
abundance: .
d_gene: TRBD2
j_gene: TRBJ2-3
CDR3aa: CASSPRLASGRNTDTQYF
CDR3nt: TGTGCCAGCTCACCACGGTTGGCTAGCGGGAGGAACACAGATACGCAGTATTTT

v_gene: TRBV11-2
abundance: .
d_gene: TRBD2
j_gene: TRBJ2-7
CDR3aa: CASSRTGTSGYEQYF
CDR3nt: TGTGCCAGCAGCAGGACCGGGACTAGCGGATACGAGCAGTACTTC